Presented here are 3 T cell receptor beta chains from one specimen sequenced in a study of blood T cell repertoires in COVID-19. Using immunoSEQ multiplex PCR, the repertoire was profiled, and TCRdb retains in-frame clones only, with some absent. This sample has 190,000 or so clones; more than 75% occur once, and the top ten carry around 2.7%. The sample comprised peripheral blood. The receptor source for this set is a man in his forties with active or convalescent COVID-19.

The V and J genes are TRBV19 and TRBJ1-2; TRBD1 agrees at 7 bases. The trim removed 4 bases at V and 7 bases at J, leaving 6 bases unmatched. Germline CDR1 LNHDA, CDR2 SQIVND (reference sequence). The CDR3 sequence is 13 residues long. The CDR3 DNA follows: TGTGCCAGTAGTAAGACAGGGTCGGGTGGCTACACCTTC. Residues: CASSKTGSGGYTF.

The rearrangement joins TRBV10-1 to TRBJ2-3; maybe TRBD2 (6 bases). V shed 9 bases and J shed 7 bases, with 17 bases lying between them. CDR3 length: 13 residues. Germline V gene sequence: CDR1 WNHNN, CDR2 SYGVQD (reference sequence). CDR3 region: CARDYKFENTQYF. The CDR3 nucleotides are TGCGCCAGGGACTACAAGTTTGAGAATACGCAGTATTTT.

This clone was recorded once. The chain employs TRBV28 and TRBJ1-2; D call uncertain. Between the trimmed V and J ends, which lost 1 base and 0 bases, there was a span of 9 bases. Germline V gives CDR1 MDHEN, CDR2 SYDVKM. The length of the CDR3 is 15 residues. The CDR3 sequence: CASSLSVIANYGYTF. The CDR3 region has the DNA TGTGCCAGCAGTTTATCGGTTATAGCTAACTATGGCTACACCTTC.